These 2 T cell receptor beta chains share one sample of origin, sequenced in a study of T cells after yellow fever vaccination. One entry per CDR3 protein results from TCRdb running MiXCR on the 5' RACE reads. The repertoire holds about 430,000 distinct CDR3 sequences, with approximately 19% as singletons. The specimen comprised PBMCs, sampled before the yellow fever booster vaccination. The receptors here all came from a man aged 18 to 29 who received the YFV17D yellow fever vaccine.

The sample holds one count of this clonotype. The chain joins TRBV13 to TRBJ2-1; the match to TRBD2 covers 13 bases. The CDR3 has 13 residues. Germline CDR1 PRHDT, CDR2 FYEKMQ (reference sequence). The ends lost 2 bases at V and 14 bases at J; junction bases unmatched: 3. Written as DNA, the CDR3 is TGTGCCAGCAGCTTAACTAGCGGGGGGGATGAGTTCTTC. This translates into CASSLTSGGDEFF.

This chain joins TRBV7-8 and TRBJ1-5; no firm D call. Germline loops: CDR1 SGHVS, CDR2 FQNEAQ. This CDR3 region has 16 residues. V shed 5 bases and J shed 2 bases, with 16 bases lying between them. The DNA for the CDR3 is TGTGCCAGCAGCCCGATAGGGCTCGGAGGCAATCAGCCCCAGCATTTT. Its protein product is CASSPIGLGGNQPQHF.